These 31 T cell receptor beta chains came from one sample sequenced in a study of regulatory T cells in long-lasting Graves disease. To make TCR beta libraries, researchers used iRepertoire HTBI primers and Arm-PCR of CDR3 regions. One entry per CDR3 protein, called by TCRdb with MiXCR from the multiplex PCR reads. The sample has 680,000 or so distinct CDR3 sequences; less than 20% are singletons. Documented time point: newly diagnosed GD, antithyroid drugs for less than 3 months. The TCR library was made from RNA extracted from PBMCs. These same data were also listed under a study on T cells in Graves' hyperthyroidism and ophthalmopathy.

The starting material was peripheral blood mononuclear cells (PBMCs), obtained at new diagnosis, from a patient treated with antithyroid drugs. These TCRs come from a woman under 40 with Graves disease.

The chain employs TRBV5-1 and TRBJ1-4, with TRBD1 matching 8 bases. Germline values: CDR1 SGHRS, CDR2 YFSETQ. V was pared by 4 bases and J by 7 bases, with 9 bases of the junction left unmatched. The CDR3 is 15 amino acids. The CDR3 DNA reads TGCGCCAGCAGCCCAAGGAGACAGGGGAGTGAAAAACTGTTTTTT. Protein: CASSPRRQGSEKLFF.

This clonotype appeared a few times. The rearrangement joins TRBV6-1 to TRBJ2-6; D gene unclear. The CDR3 length is 14 residues. CDR1 is MNHNS, CDR2 SASEGT, per germline. V was shortened by 6 bases and J by 4 bases, with 10 bases between the two germline ends. CDR3 loop: CASSQDAGANVLTF. The CDR3 nucleotides are TGTGCCAGCAGCCAGGATGCAGGGGCCAACGTCCTGACTTTC.

This clonotype showed up many times. V is TRBV28 and J is TRBJ1-1; TRBD1 agrees at 7 bases. This CDR3 contains 14 residues. J was trimmed by 10 bases and V by 1 base; bases with no gene match: 9. The V gene's germline CDR1 is MDHEN and CDR2 SYDVKM. This chain's CDR3 is CASSLLGTGVGAFF. CDR3 nucleotides: TGTGCCAGCAGTTTATTGGGCACAGGGGTTGGAGCTTTCTTT.

This clonotype showed up many times. The chain links TRBV7-2 to TRBJ2-3; D is uncertain. Germline values: CDR1 SGHTA, CDR2 FQGNSA. With 5 bases removed from V and 3 bases from J, the gap between germline ends came to 12 bases. The CDR3 consists of 14 residues. The CDR3 DNA reads as TGTGCCAGCAGCCCCGTGGGCATTACAGATACGCAGTATTTT. Its translation is CASSPVGITDTQYF.

This clonotype was detected many times. The V gene is TRBV29-1, the J gene TRBJ2-5; TRBD2 is a possible D gene (5 bases). Trimming shortened V by 7 bases and J by 5 bases, and 17 bases separated the two germline ends. Germline CDR1 SQVTM, CDR2 ANQGSEA. CDR3 length equals 13 residues. CDR3 loop: CSGNKGSGETQYF. The CDR3 coding sequence is TGCAGCGGAAACAAAGGGAGCGGTGAGACCCAGTACTTC.

This clonotype was detected many times. The V and J genes are TRBV2 and TRBJ1-2, with a weak D call TRBD1 (5 bases). Germline V CDR1 and CDR2: SNHLY, FYNNEI. Trimming pared 8 bases from V and 0 bases from J, leaving 13 bases between. The CDR3 extends over 14 amino acids. The CDR3 protein is CASGRASANYGYTF. CDR3 nucleotides: TGTGCCAGCGGCAGGGCCTCAGCTAACTATGGCTACACCTTC.

The J gene is TRBJ2-7, the V gene TRBV5-1, with D maybe TRBD1 (6 bases). The CDR3 covers 14 residues. Germline loops: CDR1 SGHRS, CDR2 YFSETQ. V was cut by 4 bases and J by 5 bases, with 16 bases left in between. The DNA for the CDR3 is TGCGCCAGCAGCCCGGGACAACCAAGGGACGAGCAGTACTTC. It encodes CASSPGQPRDEQYF. The full variable domain, rest sourced from reference TRBV5-1 and TRBJ2-7, is KAGVTQTPRYLIKTRGQQVTLSCSPISGHRSVSWYQQTPGQGLQFLFEYFSETQRNKGNFPGRFSGRQFSNSRSEMNVSTLELGDSALYLCASSPGQPRDEQYFGPGTRLTVT.

The sample holds a few counts of this clonotype. The chain carries TRBV19 and TRBJ1-5; 11 bases align to TRBD1. V gave up 5 bases and J gave up 6 bases; unmatched junction bases: 12. Germline CDR1 reads LNHDA; CDR2 reads SQIVND (reference sequence). There are 17 residues in the CDR3. Here the CDR3 reads CASSPPIGGTGGQPQHF. The CDR3, as DNA: TGTGCCAGTAGTCCCCCAATTGGCGGGACAGGGGGTCAGCCCCAGCATTTT.

This clonotype was seen at least ten times. CDR3 in DNA: TGTGCCAGCAGCTTGGGTTTAAGGGGCACGAGGGAGCAGTACTTC. It is translated as CASSLGLRGTREQYF. This rearrangement joins TRBV7-2 to TRBJ2-7; maybe TRBD1 (5 bases). Trimming pared 3 bases from V and 7 bases from J, leaving 19 bases between. The CDR3 totals 15 residues. Germline CDR1 is SGHTA and CDR2 is FQGNSA.

This clonotype was seen just once. The J gene is TRBJ2-4, the V gene TRBV27, with D possibly TRBD1 on 6 matching bases. The germline gives CDR1 MNHEY, CDR2 SMNVEV (reference sequence). This CDR3 spans 16 amino acids. Trimming took 8 bases from V and 1 from J, leaving 18 bases between them. As DNA, the CDR3 is TGTGCCAGCGGATCGACCAGGGGAGAGGCCAAAAACATTCAGTACTTC. This gives the protein CASGSTRGEAKNIQYF.

This clonotype was picked up many times. The gene calls are TRBV30 and TRBJ1-1; 9 nucleotides match TRBD1. The trim removed 0 bases at V and 1 base at J, leaving 3 bases unmatched. Germline V CDR1 and CDR2: GTSNPN, SVGIG (reference sequence). The CDR3 is 15 amino acids. CDR3 region: CAWSVQGARNTEAFF. CDR3 nucleotides: TGTGCCTGGAGTGTACAGGGGGCCAGGAACACTGAAGCTTTCTTT. Filled out from reference TRBV30 and TRBJ1-1, the complete variable domain reads SQTIHQWPATLVQPVGSPLSLECTVEGTSNPNLYWYRQAAGRGLQLLFYSVGIGQISSEVPQNLSASRPQDRQFILSSKKLLLSDSGFYLCAWSVQGARNTEAFFGQGTRLTVV.

Note on this clonotype: A much larger clone lies a single base off, so this may be a read error. This chain uses TRBV24-1 with TRBJ1-1, with TRBD1 matching over 7 bases. The CDR3 is 13 residues long. The junction had 5 bases not matched to a gene; V was cut back by 5 bases and J by 6 bases. Per germline, CDR1 KGHDR and CDR2 SFDVKD. The CDR3 DNA reads as TGTGCCACCAGTGGGCCGGGACAGCCTGAAGCTTTCTTT. It yields the protein CATSGPGQPEAFF.

The CDR3 here is CASSSPRAGADNEQFF. The CDR3 DNA follows: TGTGCCAGCAGCTCCCCGCGGGCAGGGGCGGACAATGAGCAGTTCTTC. The chain combines TRBV7-3 with TRBJ2-1; tentatively, D is TRBD1 (6 bases). Trimming pared 4 bases from V and 5 bases from J, leaving 18 bases between. CDR1 SGHTA and CDR2 FQGTGA come from the germline V gene. The length of the CDR3 is 16 residues. Complete variable domain (other parts from reference TRBV7-3 and TRBJ2-1): GAGVSQTPSNKVTEKGKYVELRCDPISGHTALYWYRQSLGQGPEFLIYFQGTGAADDSGLPNDRFFAVRPEGSVSTLKIQRTERGDSAVYLCASSSPRAGADNEQFFGPGTRLTVL.

This clonotype was counted ten times or more. The chain links TRBV7-9 to TRBJ2-7; D not resolved. The CDR3 is made up of 13 amino acids. V lost 8 bases, J lost 1 base, and 12 bases lay in between. Germline CDR1 is SEHNR and CDR2 is FQNEAQ (reference sequence). The CDR3 DNA follows: TGTGCCAGCTCATCGGCACCTTCCTACGAGCAGTACTTC. It specifies CASSSAPSYEQYF.

This clonotype showed up just a few times. The chain links TRBV27 to TRBJ2-3; tentatively, D is TRBD1 or TRBD2 (6 bases each). Germline CDR1 MNHEY, CDR2 SMNVEV (reference sequence). There are 16 residues in the CDR3. V was shortened by 5 bases and J by 4 bases, with 19 bases between the two germline ends. The CDR3 sequence: CASSLEGGGVPDTQYF. In nucleotides, the CDR3 is TGTGCCAGCAGTCTGGAGGGGGGCGGAGTACCAGATACGCAGTATTTT.

The rearrangement links TRBV11-1 to TRBJ1-1; maybe TRBD1 (6 bases). V lost 4 bases, J lost 9 bases, and 15 bases lay in between. The CDR3 consists of 13 residues. In germline, CDR1 is SGHAT, CDR2 FQDESV (reference sequence). CDR3 bases: TGTGCCAGCAGCTATACTGGACAGACGCAAGCTTTCTTT. It yields the protein CASSYTGQTQAFF.

Concerning this clonotype: A much larger clone differs by one base, so this may be a read error. This chain links TRBV27 with TRBJ1-5; D is ambiguous. Germline V gene lookup returns CDR1 MNHEY and CDR2 SMNVEV (reference sequence). V lost 2 bases and J 0 bases, leaving 5 bases between the germline ends. The CDR3 contains 14 residues. For the CDR3, the DNA is TGTGCCAGCAGTTTAATCGGTAGCAATCAGCCCCAGCATTTT. Translation: CASSLIGSNQPQHF.

As to this clonotype: This could be a read error, since a much larger clone is one nucleotide away. The chain uses TRBV12-3 or TRBV12-4 and TRBJ2-2; D unresolved. The CDR3 has 14 residues. With 7 bases removed from V and 6 bases from J, the gap between germline ends came to 15 bases. The CDR3 DNA sequence: TGTGCCAGCAACTCTCGACCTGTCTCCGGGGAGCTGTTTTTT. It translates to CASNSRPVSGELFF.

This clonotype turned up a few times. The chain uses TRBV11-2 and TRBJ2-2; no clear D gene. Germline V lookup: CDR1 SGHAT, CDR2 FQNNGV. This CDR3 region has 10 residues. Trimming left V 11 bases short and J 6 bases short, with 7 bases between. The CDR3 here is CACRAGELFF. CDR3 DNA sequence: TGTGCCTGCCGGGCCGGGGAGCTGTTTTTT.

The chain links TRBV3-1 to TRBJ2-7; TRBD1 might be the D (6 bases). Looked up from germline, CDR1 is LGHDT and CDR2 is YNNKEL (reference sequence). The CDR3 sequence is 15 residues long. Trimming took off 7 bases at V and 1 base at J, with 17 bases between the two ends. The CDR3 bases are TGTGCCAGCACCCTTCTGGGGGCTCCTTCCTACGAGCAGTACTTC. Encoded protein: CASTLLGAPSYEQYF.

Remarks on this clonotype: A much larger clone differs from this one at a single base, so this may be a read error. This chain links TRBV6-2 or TRBV6-3 with TRBJ1-3; D is undetermined. The CDR3 has 15 amino acids. Germline values: CDR1 MNHEY, CDR2 SVGEGT. CDR3 protein: CANSYSSSSGNTIYF. As DNA, the CDR3 is TGTGCCAACAGTTACTCGTCGAGCTCTGGAAACACCATATATTTT.

As concerns this clonotype: A much larger clone lies one base from this, so it may be a read error. This chain links TRBV3-1 with TRBJ1-2; D may be TRBD1 (5 bases). With 8 bases removed from V and 4 bases from J, the gap between germline ends came to 14 bases. The germline V gene encodes CDR1 LGHDT and CDR2 YNNKEL (reference sequence). The length of the CDR3 is 13 residues. The CDR3, as DNA: TGTGCCAGCGGGCCCACGGGGCCCTATGGCTACACCTTC. Translation gives CASGPTGPYGYTF. Drawing the rest from reference TRBV3-1 and TRBJ1-2, the complete variable domain is DTAVSQTPKYLVTQMGNDKSIKCEQNLGHDTMYWYKQDSKKFLKIMFSYNNKELIINETVPNRFSPKSPDKAHLNLHINSLELGDSAVYFCASGPTGPYGYTFGSGTRLTVV.

Only a few counts were recorded for this clonotype. In DNA, the CDR3 is TGTGCCAGCAAAGGACAGGTTGGCAATCAGCCCCAGCATTTT. This encodes CASKGQVGNQPQHF. This chain uses TRBV27 with TRBJ1-5, with 7 bases that match TRBD1. The CDR3 consists of 14 residues. Germline V gene data show CDR1 as MNHEY and CDR2 as SMNVEV (reference sequence). Losses at the gene ends were 7 bases for V and 2 bases for J; bases not matched to a gene: 5.

This clonotype was recorded many times. This rearrangement joins TRBV28 to TRBJ1-6; 9 nucleotides match TRBD1. The CDR3 has 17 amino acids. Germline CDR1 reads MDHEN; CDR2 reads SYDVKM. Unmatched junction bases numbered 14, after V lost 5 bases and J lost 9 bases. The CDR3, as DNA: TGTGCCAGCAGTCCCGGGACAGGGTATCTACTGGGTTCACCCCTCCACTTT. It translates to CASSPGTGYLLGSPLHF.

On this clonotype: It may be a read error: a sequence one base away is much more abundant. The J gene is TRBJ2-3, the V gene TRBV7-2, with D perhaps matching TRBD1 (6 bases). Per the germline V gene, CDR1 is SGHTA and CDR2 is FQGNSA. The V and J ends lost 6 bases and 5 bases respectively, with 18 bases between them. The CDR3 has 15 residues. The CDR3 loop reads CASRRAARGIDTQYF. CDR3 DNA sequence: TGTGCCAGCAGAAGAGCGGCCAGGGGCATAGATACGCAGTATTTT.

This sequence joins TRBV5-5 and TRBJ1-5, with 7 bases matching TRBD1. CDR3 length equals 19 residues. Germline-derived CDR1 and CDR2 are SGHKS and YYEKEE (reference sequence). V was pared by 1 base and J by 2 bases, with 15 bases of the junction left unmatched. DNA for the CDR3: TGTGCCAGCAGCTTGAGGGCCGGGACAGTAGCTGGAGGCAATCAGCCCCAGCATTTT. Translating gives CASSLRAGTVAGGNQPQHF.

This clonotype was seen only a few times. The chain combines TRBV7-9 with TRBJ2-5, with D possibly being TRBD1 (5 bases). The ends were cut back, 1 base at V and 7 bases at J, with 16 bases in the middle. The germline gives CDR1 SEHNR, CDR2 FQNEAQ (reference sequence). CDR3 size: 15 residues. CDR3 loop: CASSLGVGREGTQYF. Here the CDR3 DNA reads TGTGCCAGCAGCTTAGGGGTAGGCAGGGAAGGGACCCAGTACTTC. The variable domain in full, with the rest retrieved from reference TRBV7-9 and TRBJ2-5, is DTGVSQNPRHKITKRGQNVTFRCDPISEHNRLYWYRQTLGQGPEFLTYFQNEAQLEKSRLLSDRFSAERPKGSFSTLEIQRTEQGDSAMYLCASSLGVGREGTQYFGPGTRLLVL.

This clonotype occurred many times. The rearrangement uses TRBV12-3 or TRBV12-4 and TRBJ1-2; D is ambiguous. V lost 0 bases, J lost 6 bases, and 20 bases lay in between. CDR3 length: 17 residues. The CDR3 bases are TGTGCCAGCAGTTTAGCCCCCGCGGGAGCTGGCTTGAATGGCTACACCTTC. Translated, it gives CASSLAPAGAGLNGYTF.

The V call is TRBV27, the J call TRBJ2-7; maybe TRBD1 (5 bases). Per germline, CDR1 MNHEY and CDR2 SMNVEV (reference sequence). V was trimmed by 2 bases and J by 3 bases, leaving 11 bases between them. The length of the CDR3 is 14 residues. The CDR3 sequence: CASSLREQVYEQYF. In DNA, the CDR3 is TGTGCCAGCAGTTTAAGGGAACAGGTCTACGAGCAGTACTTC.

The V call is TRBV19, the J call TRBJ1-5, with D maybe TRBD1 (5 bases). V shed 6 bases and J shed 5 bases, with 17 bases lying between them. The CDR3 runs 15 residues. CDR1 LNHDA and CDR2 SQIVND come from the germline V gene (reference sequence). This CDR3 reads CASSRSIGGYQPQHF. Written as DNA, the CDR3 is TGTGCCAGTAGCAGGAGCATTGGGGGTTATCAGCCCCAGCATTTT.

Comment on this clonotype: A clone one base away is much larger, so this may be a read error. This rearrangement joins TRBV7-9 to TRBJ1-1, with D possibly being TRBD1 (6 bases). Germline CDR1 is SEHNR and CDR2 is FQNEAQ (reference sequence). CDR3 length: 15 amino acids. V was shortened by 1 base and J by 1 base, with 10 bases between the two germline ends. The CDR3 spells CASSLEGGPNTEAFF. The CDR3 coding sequence is TGTGCCAGCAGCTTAGAGGGGGGGCCGAACACTGAAGCTTTCTTT.